The 16 T cell receptor beta chains reported below all come from one sample, sequenced in a study of blood T cell repertoires in COVID-19. Sequencing was performed with immunoSEQ multiplex PCR; in TCRdb, only in-frame clones are kept and a portion is missing. This table has fewer than 250,000 clones, approximately 84% appearing once. Sequencing was done on a sample of PBMCs or T cells enriched from blood (not recorded which). These receptors originate from a man between 60 and 75 years old who had recovered from COVID-19.

The rearrangement uses TRBV5-1 and TRBJ2-2; D is possibly TRBD1 (6 bases). Germline-derived CDR1 and CDR2 are SGHRS and YFSETQ. With 1 base removed from V and 5 bases from J, the gap between germline ends came to 15 bases. This CDR3 has 16 residues. Written as DNA, the CDR3 is TGCGCCAGCAGCTTGTTGCAGGGGAAGGGGACCGGGGAGCTGTTTTTT. Residues: CASSLLQGKGTGELFF.

V is TRBV6-5 and J is TRBJ2-6; D uncertain. CDR1 is MNHEY and CDR2 is SVGAGI in the germline V gene. This CDR3 contains 15 residues. V was cut by 5 bases and J by 0 bases, with 8 bases left in between. The CDR3 DNA follows: TGTGCCAGCAGTCCCCCCCGCTCTGGGGCCAACGTCCTGACTTTC. It specifies CASSPPRSGANVLTF.

In this sample, this clone turned up a few times. The V gene is TRBV6-6, the J gene TRBJ2-7; a possible D gene is TRBD1 (6 bases). V was pared by 5 bases and J by 1 base, with 9 bases between. The CDR3 has 13 amino acids. Germline-derived CDR1 and CDR2 are MNHNY and SVGAGI (reference sequence). The CDR3 is CASSKDSSYEQYF. The DNA for the CDR3 is TGTGCCAGCAGTAAGGACAGTTCCTACGAGCAGTACTTC.

The chain recombines TRBV11-2 with TRBJ2-7; 10 bases fit TRBD2. The V and J ends lost 5 bases and 0 bases, in that order; junction bases with no gene match: 4. Looked up from germline, CDR1 is SGHAT and CDR2 is FQNNGV. This CDR3 spans 15 amino acids. CDR3 amino acids: CASSLSGGSSYEQYF. CDR3 coding DNA: TGTGCCAGCAGCCTTAGCGGGGGGAGCTCCTACGAGCAGTACTTC.

V and J are TRBV5-1 and TRBJ2-5; 7 bases fit TRBD1. The J segment lost 5 bases and the V segment lost 1 base, leaving 5 bases of the junction unmatched. The CDR3 runs 14 residues. CDR1 and CDR2 from the germline V gene are SGHRS and YFSETQ. CDR3 amino acids: CASSLFSGQETQYF. The CDR3 DNA follows: TGCGCCAGCAGCTTGTTCTCGGGACAGGAGACCCAGTACTTC.

The chain is built from TRBV19 and TRBJ1-5; D unclear. Germline-derived CDR1 and CDR2 are LNHDA and SQIVND (reference sequence). There are 15 residues in the CDR3. V dropped 2 bases and J dropped 4 bases, with 12 bases sitting between them. The CDR3 spells CASSISAGTNQPQHF. CDR3 DNA sequence: TGTGCCAGTAGTATAAGTGCAGGAACTAATCAGCCCCAGCATTTT.

The V gene is TRBV7-2, the J gene TRBJ1-5; D ambiguous. The germline V gene encodes CDR1 SGHTA and CDR2 FQGNSA. The V end lost 5 bases, the J end lost 1 base, and 6 bases lay between the germline ends. This CDR3 is 13 amino acids long. CDR3 sequence: CASSTRSNQPQHF. The CDR3 DNA sequence: TGTGCCAGCAGCACTCGGAGCAATCAGCCCCAGCATTTT.

This clone was found many times. The chain joins TRBV4-1 to TRBJ2-6, with D tentatively TRBD2 (5 bases). Germline loops: CDR1 MGHRA, CDR2 YSYEKL. Trimming removed 0 bases at V and 1 base at J, with 7 bases between. The CDR3 is 16 amino acids. The CDR3 loop is CASSQDRGSGANVLTF. In nucleotides, the CDR3 is TGCGCCAGCAGCCAAGACCGGGGTTCTGGGGCCAACGTCCTGACTTTC.

J is TRBJ1-6 and V is TRBV5-4, with D maybe TRBD1 (5 bases). Trimming stripped 3 bases from V and 10 bases from J, with 20 bases between. The CDR3 contains 16 residues. Germline CDR1 SGHNT, CDR2 YYREEE (reference sequence). The CDR3 region has the DNA TGTGCCAGCAGCTCGTTAAGCGGGACCGGGGACTCACCCCTCCACTTT. As protein: CASSSLSGTGDSPLHF.

This chain joins TRBV25-1 and TRBJ2-7, with D possibly TRBD2 on 6 matching bases. The CDR3 runs 13 residues. V was trimmed by 6 bases and J by 1 base, leaving 10 bases between them. Germline assignment: CDR1 MGHDK and CDR2 SYGVNS. CDR3 sequence: CASRGGSSYEQYF. CDR3 sequence (DNA): TGTGCCAGCAGGGGAGGCAGTTCCTACGAGCAGTACTTC.

The rearrangement links TRBV11-2 to TRBJ1-1; D gene ambiguous. The CDR3 is 14 amino acids. With 5 bases removed from V and 4 bases from J, the gap between germline ends came to 14 bases. Germline V gene lookup returns CDR1 SGHAT and CDR2 FQNNGV. The CDR3 sequence is CASSALRGGTEAFF. The CDR3 region has the DNA TGTGCCAGCAGCGCCCTTCGGGGTGGCACTGAAGCTTTCTTT.

The chain uses TRBV4-3 and TRBJ1-1; D is unclear. The CDR3 covers 13 residues. CDR1 is LGHNA, CDR2 YSLEER, per germline. Trimming stripped 0 bases from V and 6 bases from J, with 8 bases between. The chain's CDR3 is CASSQEAGAEAFF. DNA for the CDR3: TGCGCCAGCAGCCAAGAGGCGGGCGCTGAAGCTTTCTTT.

A few counts support this clone. The chain carries TRBV4-3 and TRBJ1-6; weak D call: TRBD1 (5 bases). There are 19 residues in the CDR3. Trimming cost V 1 base and J 5 bases, with 21 bases left between them. Germline CDR1 reads LGHNA; CDR2 reads YSLEER. The CDR3 DNA sequence: TGCGCCAGCAGCCAAGTATCAGGTCCAGGGATCCCCAATAATTCACCCCTCCACTTT. Protein sequence: CASSQVSGPGIPNNSPLHF.

V and J are TRBV7-9 and TRBJ1-2, with D possibly TRBD1 on 6 matching bases. CDR1 and CDR2 (germline): SEHNR, FQNEAQ (reference sequence). The CDR3 extends over 14 amino acids. The ends were cut back, 5 bases at V and 3 bases at J, with 13 bases in the middle. The CDR3 region has the DNA TGTGCCAGCAGCCCAATTTGGACAGACTATGGCTACACCTTC. The encoded protein is CASSPIWTDYGYTF.

This rearrangement joins TRBV6-5 to TRBJ1-2; 7 bases agree with TRBD1. V trimming: 7 bases; J trimming: 6 bases; junction bases outside the gene matches: 14. Germline V lookup: CDR1 MNHEY, CDR2 SVGAGI. The CDR3 spans 15 residues. The CDR3: CASNDRAGLIDGYTF. CDR3 nucleotides: TGTGCCAGCAACGACAGGGCAGGCTTAATAGATGGCTACACCTTC.

The V gene is TRBV6-6, the J gene TRBJ1-2; 11 positions agree with TRBD1. Germline V lookup: CDR1 MNHNY, CDR2 SVGAGI (reference sequence). Unmatched junction bases numbered 7, after V lost 7 bases and J lost 3 bases. This CDR3 is 15 amino acids long. This chain's CDR3 is CASNNRDRGDYGYTF. CDR3 DNA: TGTGCCAGCAATAACCGGGACAGGGGGGACTATGGCTACACCTTC.